Listed here are 11 T cell receptor beta chains from one sample, sequenced in a study of blood T cell repertoires in COVID-19. The data were produced by immunoSEQ multiplex PCR, yet TCRdb's version contains in-frame clones alone and is incomplete. The sample has over 140,000 clones, around 79% seen once. The sample comprised PBMCs or T cells enriched from blood (not recorded which). The receptor set was obtained from a woman between 45 and 60 years old who had recovered from COVID-19.

V gene TRBV11-3 combines with J gene TRBJ2-3; 8 bases fit TRBD2. V was pared by 2 bases and J by 3 bases, with 4 bases of the junction left unmatched. Germline V gene lookup returns CDR1 SGHNT and CDR2 YENEEA. CDR3 length equals 15 residues. The CDR3 nucleotides read TGTGCCAGCAGCTTAAGACGGGAGGGGACAGATACGCAGTATTTT. Amino acid sequence: CASSLRREGTDTQYF.

This chain connects TRBV5-4 to TRBJ2-7; 8 positions match TRBD1. There are 16 residues in the CDR3. Unmatched junction bases numbered 5, after V lost 0 bases and J lost 0 bases. The germline V gene has CDR1 SGHNT and CDR2 YYREEE (reference sequence). The CDR3 here is CASSLEQTGASYEQYF. In DNA form, the CDR3 reads TGTGCCAGCAGCTTGGAGCAGACAGGGGCCTCCTACGAGCAGTACTTC.

The V gene is TRBV5-5, the J gene TRBJ2-1, with 7 nucleotides matching TRBD1. The CDR3 loop spans 18 amino acids. J gave up 5 bases and V 0 bases, and 14 bases lay outside the gene matches. Germline CDR1 SGHKS, CDR2 YYEKEE (reference sequence). CDR3 loop: CASSLALRQGFGHNEQFF. Here the CDR3 DNA reads TGTGCCAGCAGCTTGGCCCTGAGACAGGGATTTGGTCACAATGAGCAGTTCTTC.

This rearrangement joins TRBV6-1 to TRBJ1-6; TRBD1 aligns across 9 bases. CDR1 and CDR2 (germline): MNHNS, SASEGT. The V segment lost 2 bases and the J segment 7 bases; nucleotides outside the gene matches: 3. The CDR3 spans 15 residues. The DNA for the CDR3 is TGTGCCAGCAGTGAACTCGGACAGGGGAATTCACCCCTCCACTTT. Its translation: CASSELGQGNSPLHF.

This clone was observed a few times. This sequence joins TRBV28 and TRBJ2-7; D ambiguous. V lost 6 bases, J lost 2 bases, and 17 bases lay in between. Germline V lookup: CDR1 MDHEN, CDR2 SYDVKM. The CDR3 extends over 15 amino acids. The CDR3 spells CASSPPPRLTYEQYF. CDR3 DNA sequence: TGTGCCAGCAGCCCCCCCCCGAGACTTACCTACGAGCAGTACTTC.

The rearrangement joins TRBV6-2 or TRBV6-3 to TRBJ1-5; tentative D call: TRBD1 (5 bases). Trimming left V 2 bases short and J 0 bases short, with 11 bases between. The CDR3 is 16 amino acids. Germline CDR1 is MNHEY and CDR2 is SVGEGT. As DNA, the CDR3 is TGTGCCAGCAGTTACGAGCACAGGAGTAGCAATCAGCCCCAGCATTTT. This sequence encodes CASSYEHRSSNQPQHF.

The sample holds one count of this clone. The rearrangement joins TRBV11-2 to TRBJ1-1; unclear D gene. The CDR3 loop spans 12 amino acids. Germline V CDR1 and CDR2: SGHAT, FQNNGV. The germline V and J ends were trimmed by 1 base and 6 bases, with 6 bases remaining between them. This chain's CDR3 is CASSLGAPEAFF. The DNA for the CDR3 is TGTGCCAGCAGCTTAGGGGCCCCTGAAGCTTTCTTT. Filled out from reference TRBV11-2 and TRBJ1-1, the complete variable domain reads EAGVAQSPRYKIIEKRQSVAFWCNPISGHATLYWYQQILGQGPKLLIQFQNNGVVDDSQLPKDRFSAERLKGVDSTLKIQPAKLEDSAVYLCASSLGAPEAFFGQGTRLTVV.

V gene TRBV6-2 or TRBV6-3 combines with J gene TRBJ1-5; 7 nucleotides match TRBD1. With V trimmed by 6 bases and J by 4 bases, 9 bases remained unmatched. CDR1 is MNHEY, CDR2 SVGEGT, per germline. The CDR3 extends over 15 amino acids. CDR3: CASSLDRLGNQPQHF. CDR3 sequence (DNA): TGTGCCAGCAGCCTGGACAGGTTAGGAAATCAGCCCCAGCATTTT.

The CDR3 spells CASSEYGQGADEQYF. CDR3 nucleotides: TGCGCCAGCAGTGAGTACGGACAGGGGGCCGACGAGCAGTACTTC. The chain links TRBV10-2 to TRBJ2-7; 11 bases are a match to TRBD1. V lost 1 base and J lost 5; bases outside the gene matches: 4. The V gene's germline CDR1 is WSHSY and CDR2 SAAADI. The CDR3 contains 15 residues.

This rearrangement joins TRBV5-5 to TRBJ1-2; D gene uncertain. This CDR3 has 13 amino acids. Deletions cut 0 bases from V and 8 bases from J, with 11 bases between. In germline, CDR1 is SGHKS, CDR2 YYEKEE (reference sequence). CDR3 loop: CASSLESRGGYTF. In DNA, the CDR3 is TGTGCCAGCAGCTTGGAGTCGAGAGGCGGCTACACCTTC.

The rearrangement joins TRBV7-6 to TRBJ2-7; 10 positions match TRBD1. Germline V gene lookup returns CDR1 SGHVS and CDR2 FNYEAQ. The CDR3 is 16 residues long. Losses at the gene ends were 6 bases for V and 1 base for J; bases not matched to a gene: 9. The CDR3 region has the DNA TGTGCCAGCAGTCAGCCGGGACAGGGGTTATCCTACGAGCAGTACTTC. Its translation: CASSQPGQGLSYEQYF.